Listed here are 8 T cell receptor beta chains from one sample, sequenced in a study of control samples from healthy donors and cancer patients. Clones were sequenced by immunoSEQ multiplex PCR, and TCRdb holds only the in-frame ones, with some missing. This table has 100,000 to 150,000 clones, over 75% appearing once. The sample comprised blood. The receptors originated from a man younger than 30 in good health.

This rearrangement joins TRBV30 to TRBJ1-6; 9 bases match TRBD1. In germline, CDR1 is GTSNPN, CDR2 SVGIG (reference sequence). The CDR3 is made up of 17 amino acids. V lost 2 bases and J lost 7; bases outside the gene matches: 12. The CDR3 nucleotides are TGTGCCTGGAGTTTTAAGGTTCTGGGACAGGGAAATTCACCCCTCCACTTT. Its protein product is CAWSFKVLGQGNSPLHF.

V and J are TRBV3-1 (or the pseudogene TRBV3-2) and TRBJ2-5; 8 nucleotides line up with TRBD2. This CDR3 is 16 amino acids long. Germline CDR1 LGHDT, CDR2 YNNKEL (reference sequence). V lost 1 base and J lost 2; bases outside the gene matches: 6. The CDR3 protein is CASSQGLAGPQETQYF. The DNA for the CDR3 is TGTGCCAGCAGCCAAGGTCTAGCGGGCCCACAAGAGACCCAGTACTTC.

This rearrangement joins TRBV9 to TRBJ2-3, with TRBD2 matching over 12 bases. The ends lost 4 bases at V and 0 bases at J; junction bases unmatched: 15. Germline CDR1 reads SGDLS; CDR2 reads YYNGEE. The length of the CDR3 is 20 residues. The CDR3 DNA sequence: TGTGCCAGCAGCCTCCCTGGACTAGCGGGGTGGGGGACTAGCACAGATACGCAGTATTTT. It specifies CASSLPGLAGWGTSTDTQYF.

The chain recombines TRBV2 with TRBJ1-6; D perhaps matches TRBD1 (5 bases). V was clipped by 5 bases and J by 10 bases, with 15 bases between them. The CDR3 consists of 14 residues. CDR1 is SNHLY, CDR2 FYNNEI, per germline. As DNA, the CDR3 is TGTGCCAGCAGTACCCGGGACCGAGGATCACCCCTCCACTTT. Amino acids: CASSTRDRGSPLHF.

In its sample, this clone was seen a few times. The chain has TRBV4-1 and TRBJ2-7; TRBD2 aligns across 11 bases. The CDR3 has 16 residues. Germline trimming cut 2 bases from V and 2 bases from J; bases unmatched to any gene: 5. Germline loops: CDR1 MGHRA, CDR2 YSYEKL. The CDR3 region has the DNA TGCGCCAGCAGCCAACTAAAACTAGCGGGGGCCTACGAGCAGTACTTC. Protein sequence: CASSQLKLAGAYEQYF.

The rearrangement uses TRBV5-1 and TRBJ2-1; the match to TRBD2 covers 8 bases. The V gene's germline CDR1 is SGHRS and CDR2 YFSETQ. CDR3 length: 14 amino acids. Trimming cost V 7 bases and J 9 bases; bases outside gene matches: 12. The CDR3 here is CASRGVSGSIEQFF. CDR3 DNA: TGCGCCAGCCGGGGGGTAAGCGGGAGTATTGAGCAGTTCTTC. The whole variable domain, remainder taken from reference TRBV5-1 and TRBJ2-1, is KAGVTQTPRYLIKTRGQQVTLSCSPISGHRSVSWYQQTPGQGLQFLFEYFSETQRNKGNFPGRFSGRQFSNSRSEMNVSTLELGDSALYLCASRGVSGSIEQFFGPGTRLTVL.

This chain joins TRBV19 and TRBJ2-3; 11 bases map to TRBD2. The CDR3 loop spans 16 amino acids. The V gene's germline CDR1 is LNHDA and CDR2 SQIVND (reference sequence). The V and J ends lost 6 bases and 0 bases, in that order; junction bases with no gene match: 5. The CDR3, as DNA: TGTGCCAGTAGACTGACTAGCGGGATAAGCACAGATACGCAGTATTTT. It codes for CASRLTSGISTDTQYF.

This clone has a single count. The chain combines TRBV27 with TRBJ2-7, with 13 bases lining up with TRBD2. V was clipped by 5 bases and J by 3 bases; unmatched bases: 7. Germline assignment: CDR1 MNHEY and CDR2 SMNVEV (reference sequence). This CDR3 is built from 16 residues. CDR3: CASSPYGTSGVYEQYF. The DNA for the CDR3 is TGTGCCAGCAGTCCTTACGGGACTAGCGGGGTCTACGAGCAGTACTTC.